This T cell receptor beta chain was identified during a study of T cells in localized non-small cell lung cancer. Overall study results and limits: The study detected a median approximately 50 of the top 100 tumor clones in adjacent lung. Higher blood T cell density went with longer overall survival. Clonality of T cells reached its maximum in uninvolved adjacent lung, surpassing tumor.

The CDR3 has 16 amino acids. V gave up 4 bases and J gave up 6 bases; unmatched junction bases: 9. From germline, CDR1 is SGHDT and CDR2 YYEEEE. Remarks on this clone: Its antigen is not known.

Repertoires were generated with immunoSEQ multiplex PCR, while TCRdb's copy carries only in-frame clones and drops some. The sample records about 14,000 clones, approximately 89% being singletons. The clonotype originates from a man aged 40 to 70 with stage III lung adenocarcinoma. The sample consisted of peripheral blood mononuclear cells, taken before any cancer treatment. V usage is TRBV5-6 and J usage is TRBJ2-3; 12 bases line up with TRBD1. CDR3 amino acids: CASSGGTGGISDTQYF. The CDR3 DNA follows: TGTGCCAGCAGCGGTGGGACAGGGGGCATATCGGATACGCAGTATTTT.